The 17 T cell receptor beta chains listed next were all sequenced from one sample in a study of spatial heterogeneity in lung cancer (dated by TCRdb to about 2019). The time point label here, explained by the study, means: blood at routine non-recurrence follow-up after resection. Libraries were prepared through 5' RACE. TCRdb lists the instrument as NextSeq 500. TCRdb redid the processing of the public reads, applying fastp at Q25 and MiXCR, and retained in-frame beta chains. Duplicate CDR3 protein sequences are folded into a single record with the most common DNA and genes. In this sample the table shows roughly 46,000 distinct CDR3 sequences, 12% of which occur a single time. The top ten constitute roughly a third of the sample. Sequenced material: PBMCs, taken at follow-up. These TCRs come from a male donor with early-stage non-small cell lung cancer.

The sample holds many counts of this clonotype. The chain has TRBV20-1 and TRBJ1-5; unclear D gene. CDR1 is DFQATT and CDR2 is SNEGSKA in the germline V gene (reference sequence). The CDR3 consists of 12 residues. The ends were cut back, 5 bases at V and 6 bases at J, with 11 bases in the middle. Written as DNA, the CDR3 is TGCAGTGCTCCTCCTGTCGGTCAGCCCCAGCATTTT. Amino acid sequence: CSAPPVGQPQHF.

This clonotype occurred many times. The genes are TRBV5-4 and TRBJ2-3; D uncertain. Germline V gene sequence: CDR1 SGHNT, CDR2 YYREEE (reference sequence). Trimming removed 1 base at V and 6 bases at J, with 12 bases between. CDR3 length equals 14 residues. DNA for the CDR3: TGTGCCAGCAGCTTGATGGCTTTCCCCGATACGCAGTATTTT. Its translation is CASSLMAFPDTQYF.

Ten or more counts support this clonotype. CDR3: CASASGPRAGELFF. As DNA, the CDR3 is TGTGCCAGCGCTTCCGGCCCGAGAGCCGGGGAGCTGTTTTTT. The chain carries TRBV7-9 and TRBJ2-2, with unresolved D. The CDR3 sequence is 14 residues long. Trimming stripped 8 bases from V and 6 bases from J, with 16 bases between. CDR1 SEHNR and CDR2 FQNEAQ come from the germline V gene (reference sequence).

The chain couples TRBV18 to TRBJ2-1, with 12 bases that match TRBD1. V gave up 4 bases and J gave up 9 bases; unmatched junction bases: 4. This CDR3 is built from 14 residues. The germline gives CDR1 KGHSH, CDR2 LQKENI. The CDR3 coding sequence is TGTGCCAGCTCACAGGGACAGGGGGCGAGTGAGCAGTTCTTC. It is translated as CASSQGQGASEQFF.

In its sample, this clonotype was seen a few times. The chain joins TRBV6-1 to TRBJ1-5; a possible D gene is TRBD1 (5 bases). The V end lost 2 bases, the J end lost 1 base, and 9 bases lay between the germline ends. In germline, CDR1 is MNHNS, CDR2 SASEGT. The CDR3 has 15 amino acids. The CDR3 is CASSESAGSNQPQHF. CDR3 DNA: TGTGCCAGCAGTGAATCGGCAGGGAGCAATCAGCCCCAGCATTTT.

This clonotype was seen ten or more times. J is TRBJ2-2 and V is TRBV7-6, with D maybe TRBD2 (5 bases). Germline V gives CDR1 SGHVS, CDR2 FNYEAQ. V lost 5 bases and J 8 bases, leaving 15 bases between the germline ends. The CDR3 sequence is 14 residues long. This chain's CDR3 is CASSQDRPGGELFF. The CDR3 bases are TGTGCCAGCAGCCAGGACCGACCGGGGGGGGAGCTGTTTTTT.

At least ten counts were recorded for this clonotype. V is TRBV7-2 and J is TRBJ1-2; 7 nucleotides match TRBD1. The ends lost 3 bases at V and 3 bases at J; junction bases unmatched: 7. CDR1 is SGHTA and CDR2 is FQGNSA in the germline V gene. This CDR3 has 15 amino acids. The CDR3 nucleotides read TGTGCCAGCAGCTTTTACAGGGGAGAGGACTATGGCTACACCTTC. The encoded protein is CASSFYRGEDYGYTF.

This clonotype has a handful of counts. The rearrangement joins TRBV2 to TRBJ2-3; TRBD2 aligns across 8 bases. The CDR3 sequence is 16 residues long. V was pared by 6 bases and J by 0 bases, with 8 bases of the junction left unmatched. CDR1 is SNHLY, CDR2 FYNNEI, per germline. The CDR3 region has the DNA TGTGCCAGCAGCTCCTGGGCTAGCGGGAGCACAGATACGCAGTATTTT. This codes for CASSSWASGSTDTQYF.

This clonotype was counted at least ten times. The rearrangement links TRBV4-3 to TRBJ1-6, with 10 positions matching TRBD1. V shed 2 bases and J 12 bases; nucleotides not matched to a gene: 4. Germline assignment: CDR1 LGHNA and CDR2 YSLEER. The CDR3 contains 14 residues. In DNA, the CDR3 is TGCGCCAGCAGCCAAAGGGACAGGGGAGGACCCCTCCACTTT. Residues: CASSQRDRGGPLHF.

This clonotype was observed at least ten times. V gene TRBV10-3 combines with J gene TRBJ2-3; 9 nucleotides match TRBD1. After removal of 9 bases from V and 2 bases from J, the junction contained 3 bases not matched to a gene. The CDR3 is 13 residues long. Germline V lookup: CDR1 ENHRY, CDR2 SYGVKD. CDR3 coding DNA: TGTGCCATGGGACAGGGATCCACAGATACGCAGTATTTT. The encoded protein is CAMGQGSTDTQYF.

This clonotype was observed a few times. CDR3 residues: CASSLARLAGANEQFF. In DNA form, the CDR3 reads TGTGCCAGCAGCTTGGCCCGGCTAGCGGGAGCGAATGAGCAGTTCTTC. The rearrangement uses TRBV5-4 and TRBJ2-1; 10 bases are a match to TRBD2. The germline CDR1 and CDR2 sequences are SGHNT and YYREEE (reference sequence). The trim removed 0 bases at V and 7 bases at J, leaving 7 bases unmatched. CDR3 length: 16 residues.

The chain is built from TRBV29-1 and TRBJ2-1; 7 nucleotides line up with TRBD2. Germline CDR1 SQVTM, CDR2 ANQGSEA. V gave up 6 bases and J gave up 4 bases; unmatched junction bases: 6. The CDR3 extends over 13 amino acids. This CDR3 reads CSVETSRYNEQFF. The CDR3 region has the DNA TGCAGCGTCGAGACTAGCAGATACAATGAGCAGTTCTTC.

This clonotype has ten or more counts. V usage is TRBV29-1 and J usage is TRBJ1-2; no definite D call. V was pared by 5 bases and J by 4 bases, with 11 bases between. Germline-derived CDR1 and CDR2 are SQVTM and ANQGSEA. The CDR3 runs to 12 residues. CDR3 nucleotides: TGCAGCGTTTTCGAGGGCCGCTATGGCTACACCTTC. This codes for CSVFEGRYGYTF.

The chain couples TRBV2 to TRBJ2-1; 8 bases agree with TRBD2. This CDR3 comprises 14 residues. Germline trimming cut 4 bases from V and 3 bases from J; bases unmatched to any gene: 2. CDR1 and CDR2 from the germline V gene are SNHLY and FYNNEI. This chain's CDR3 is CASSALAGYNEQFF. In DNA, the CDR3 is TGTGCCAGCAGTGCTCTAGCGGGCTACAATGAGCAGTTCTTC.

V gene TRBV29-1 combines with J gene TRBJ1-3, with unresolved D. CDR1 and CDR2 from the germline V gene are SQVTM and ANQGSEA. V was trimmed by 3 bases and J by 10 bases, leaving 10 bases between them. The length of the CDR3 is 11 residues. This chain's CDR3 is CSVESRQTIYF. The DNA for the CDR3 is TGCAGCGTTGAGTCCAGGCAGACCATATATTTT. The full variable domain, completed using reference TRBV29-1 and TRBJ1-3, is SAVISQKPSRDICQRGTSLTIQCQVDSQVTMMFWYRQQPGQSLTLIATANQGSEATYESGFVIDKFPISRPNLTFSTLTVSNMSPEDSSIYLCSVESRQTIYFGEGSWLTVV.

This clonotype was observed at least ten times. V is TRBV20-1 and J is TRBJ1-2; tentative D call: TRBD1 (6 bases). The length of the CDR3 is 20 residues. Germline CDR1 reads DFQATT; CDR2 reads SNEGSKA (reference sequence). Between the trimmed V and J ends, which lost 1 base and 0 bases, there was a span of 27 bases. CDR3 protein: CSARVMGLRTAILSNYGYTF. CDR3 DNA: TGCAGTGCTAGAGTCATGGGACTCCGGACAGCGATACTATCTAACTATGGCTACACCTTC.

The CDR3 sequence is CASSQDIFTSTDTQYF. The CDR3 DNA follows: TGCGCCAGCAGCCAAGACATCTTCACTAGCACAGATACGCAGTATTTT. This chain connects TRBV4-1 to TRBJ2-3; D remains ambiguous. Trimming removed 0 bases at V and 0 bases at J, with 10 bases between. CDR3 size: 16 residues. CDR1 is MGHRA, CDR2 YSYEKL, per germline.